This TCR beta chain appears in the sequencing data of a study of T-cell reconstitution after alpha-beta-depleted transplantation in children. Overall study results and limits: At day 60, the high TCRbeta diversity found in some patients originated from recipient T cells and thymic progenitors that had survived. Approximately two months post-transplant, alpha-beta T cells reportedly originated from several hundred expanded graft clones.

The germline V gene encodes CDR1 KGHSH and CDR2 LQKENI. The V end was cut by 1 base, the J end by 0 bases, with 13 bases between. The CDR3 loop spans 17 amino acids. Unique molecular identifiers were used to barcode this TCRbeta library. A single record per CDR3 protein comes from TCRdb applying MiXCR to the PCR reads. There are approximately 430,000 distinct CDR3 sequences in the sample; around 15% occur only once, and roughly 27% lies in the top ten. Comment on this clonotype: Its specificity is unknown.

This receptor was obtained from a boy under three years old who had a stem cell transplant for Wiskott-Aldrich syndrome, so the T cells may come from the graft donor. The material was PBMCs, mostly from graft donor cells, obtained 360 days after TCRalphabeta/CD19-depleted stem cell transplant. The chain carries TRBV18 and TRBJ2-4; no clear D gene. CDR3 sequence reads: CASSPLRKRLAKNIQYF. The CDR3 DNA reads as TGTGCCAGCTCACCACTCAGGAAGAGACTAGCCAAAAACATTCAGTACTTC.